This T cell receptor beta chain was identified in a study of T cell responses to AZD1222 COVID-19 vaccine. Notes on this clone: Its antigen remains unknown.

Data came from immunoSEQ multiplex PCR; TCRdb stores just in-frame clones and leaves some out. Found here are tens of thousands of clones, approximately 88% of them singletons; the top ten hold under 14%. Whole-study results and caveats: Repertoires were obtained only post-peak T cell response. Spike-specific TCR breadth and depth both grew after two AZD1222 doses. Donors skewed white British and female; clonal diversity was possibly underestimated.

Some second doses came at about 4 weeks and others at about 12 weeks; these were pooled. The V gene's germline CDR1 is MNHNS and CDR2 SASEGT. The V end was cut by 2 bases, the J end by 4 bases, with 8 bases between. The CDR3 runs to 14 residues. Here the sequenced sample was peripheral blood, taken 28 days after the second AZD1222 dose. The origin of this receptor is an adult who received the AZD1222 COVID-19 vaccine. This chain links TRBV6-1 with TRBJ1-4; no firm D call. The CDR3 protein is CASSESAVNEKLFF. The CDR3 nucleotides are TGTGCCAGCAGTGAATCGGCAGTTAATGAAAAACTGTTTTTT.